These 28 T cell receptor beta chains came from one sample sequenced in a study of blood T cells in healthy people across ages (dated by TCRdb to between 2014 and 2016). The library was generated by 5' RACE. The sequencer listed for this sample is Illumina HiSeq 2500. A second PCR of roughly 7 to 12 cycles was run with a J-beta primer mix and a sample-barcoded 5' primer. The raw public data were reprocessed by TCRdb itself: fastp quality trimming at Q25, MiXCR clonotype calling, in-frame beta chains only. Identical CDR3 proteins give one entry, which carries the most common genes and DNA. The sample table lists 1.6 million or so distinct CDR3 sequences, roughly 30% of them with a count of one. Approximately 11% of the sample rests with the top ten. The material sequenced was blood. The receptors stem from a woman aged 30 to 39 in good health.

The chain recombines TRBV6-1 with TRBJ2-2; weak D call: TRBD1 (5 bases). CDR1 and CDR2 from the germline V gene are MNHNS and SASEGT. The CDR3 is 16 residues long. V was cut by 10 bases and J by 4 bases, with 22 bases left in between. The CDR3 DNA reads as TGTGCCACCCGAACAAAGGGGATAAGGAGCACCGGGGAGCTGTTTTTT. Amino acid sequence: CATRTKGIRSTGELFF.

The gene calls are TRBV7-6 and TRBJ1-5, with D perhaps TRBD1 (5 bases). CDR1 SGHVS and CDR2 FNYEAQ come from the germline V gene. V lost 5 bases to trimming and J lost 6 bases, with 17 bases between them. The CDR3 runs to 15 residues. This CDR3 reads CASSKEGRVPQPQHF. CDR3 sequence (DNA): TGTGCCAGCAGCAAAGAGGGCAGGGTACCTCAGCCCCAGCATTTT.

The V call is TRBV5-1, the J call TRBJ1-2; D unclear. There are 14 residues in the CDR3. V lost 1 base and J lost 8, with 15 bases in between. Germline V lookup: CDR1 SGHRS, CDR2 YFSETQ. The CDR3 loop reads CASSLQKGRLGYTF. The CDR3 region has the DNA TGCGCCAGCAGCTTGCAAAAAGGGAGGTTAGGCTACACCTTC.

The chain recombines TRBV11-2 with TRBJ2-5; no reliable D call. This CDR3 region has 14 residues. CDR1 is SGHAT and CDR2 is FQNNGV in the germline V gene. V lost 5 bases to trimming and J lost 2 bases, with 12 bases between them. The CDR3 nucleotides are TGTGCCAGCAGCCATCTTTGGGGTCAAGAGACCCAGTACTTC. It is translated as CASSHLWGQETQYF.

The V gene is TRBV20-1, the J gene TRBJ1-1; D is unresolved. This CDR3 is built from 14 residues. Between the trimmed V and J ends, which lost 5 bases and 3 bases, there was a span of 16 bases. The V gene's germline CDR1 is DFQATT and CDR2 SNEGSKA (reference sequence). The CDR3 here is CSAGAGRRDTEAFF. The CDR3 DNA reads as TGCAGTGCTGGAGCCGGGCGCCGGGACACTGAAGCTTTCTTT.

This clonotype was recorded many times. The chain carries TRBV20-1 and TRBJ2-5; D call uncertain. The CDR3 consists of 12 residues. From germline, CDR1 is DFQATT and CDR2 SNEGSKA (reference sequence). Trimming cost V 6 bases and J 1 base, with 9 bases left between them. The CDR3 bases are TGCAGTGCCCTCGGTTTCCAAGAGACCCAGTACTTC. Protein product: CSALGFQETQYF.

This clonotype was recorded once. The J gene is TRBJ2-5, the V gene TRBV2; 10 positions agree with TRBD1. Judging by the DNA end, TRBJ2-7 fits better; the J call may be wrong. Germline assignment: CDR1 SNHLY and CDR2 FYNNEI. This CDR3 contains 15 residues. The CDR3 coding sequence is TGTGCCAGCAGAACCGGGACAGGGGTGCGCTACGAGCAGTACTTC. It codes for CASRTGTGVRYEQYF.

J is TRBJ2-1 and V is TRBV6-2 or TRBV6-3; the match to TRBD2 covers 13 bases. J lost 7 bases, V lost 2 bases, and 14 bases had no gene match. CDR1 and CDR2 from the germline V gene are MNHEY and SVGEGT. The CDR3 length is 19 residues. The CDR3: CASSYPLFWTSGSSNEQFF. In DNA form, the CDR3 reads TGTGCCAGCAGTTACCCGTTGTTTTGGACTAGCGGGAGCTCTAATGAGCAGTTCTTC.

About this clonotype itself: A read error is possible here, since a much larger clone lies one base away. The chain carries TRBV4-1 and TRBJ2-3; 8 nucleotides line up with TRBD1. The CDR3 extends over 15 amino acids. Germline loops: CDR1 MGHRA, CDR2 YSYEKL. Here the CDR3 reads CASSQTGGWTDAQYF. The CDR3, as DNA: TGCGCCAGCAGCCAAACAGGGGGTTGGACAGATGCGCAGTATTTT.

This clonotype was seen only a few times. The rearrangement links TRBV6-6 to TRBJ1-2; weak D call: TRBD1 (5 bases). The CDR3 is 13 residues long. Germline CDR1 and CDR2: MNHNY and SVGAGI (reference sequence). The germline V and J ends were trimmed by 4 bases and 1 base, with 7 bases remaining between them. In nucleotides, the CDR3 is TGTGCCAGCAGTTCGACAGATAACTATGGCTACACCTTC. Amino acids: CASSSTDNYGYTF.

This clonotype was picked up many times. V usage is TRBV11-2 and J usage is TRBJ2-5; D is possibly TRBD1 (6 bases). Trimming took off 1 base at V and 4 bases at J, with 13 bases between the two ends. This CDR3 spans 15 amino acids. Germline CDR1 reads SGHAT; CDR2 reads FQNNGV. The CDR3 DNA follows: TGTGCCAGCAGCTTAGTGGGGGCAGGGGCAGAGACCCAGTACTTC. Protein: CASSLVGAGAETQYF.

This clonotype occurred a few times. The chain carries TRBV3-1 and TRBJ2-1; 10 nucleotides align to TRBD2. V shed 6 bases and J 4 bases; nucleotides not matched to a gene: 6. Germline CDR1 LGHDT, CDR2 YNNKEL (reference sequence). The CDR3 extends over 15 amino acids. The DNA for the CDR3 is TGTGCCAGCAGACCAGCGGGAGGGCATTACAATGAGCAGTTCTTC. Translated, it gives CASRPAGGHYNEQFF.

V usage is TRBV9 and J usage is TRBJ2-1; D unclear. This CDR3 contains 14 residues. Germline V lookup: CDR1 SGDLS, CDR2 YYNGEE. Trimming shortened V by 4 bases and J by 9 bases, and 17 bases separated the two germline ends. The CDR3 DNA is TGTGCCAGCAGCCACCTCCTTGGCCCCAGTGAGCAGTTCTTC. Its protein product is CASSHLLGPSEQFF.

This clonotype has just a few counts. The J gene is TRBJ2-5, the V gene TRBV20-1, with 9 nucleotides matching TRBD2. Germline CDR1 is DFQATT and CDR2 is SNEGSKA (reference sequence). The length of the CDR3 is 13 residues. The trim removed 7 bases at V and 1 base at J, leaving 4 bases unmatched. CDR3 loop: CSVPSGVQETQYF. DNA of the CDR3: TGCAGTGTACCTAGCGGGGTCCAAGAGACCCAGTACTTC.

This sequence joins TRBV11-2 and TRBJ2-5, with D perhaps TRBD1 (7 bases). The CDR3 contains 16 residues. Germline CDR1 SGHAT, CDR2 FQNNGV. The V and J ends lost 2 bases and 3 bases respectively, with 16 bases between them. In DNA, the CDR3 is TGTGCCAGCAGCTTACAGGGGGGCTACTCTAAAGAGACCCAGTACTTC. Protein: CASSLQGGYSKETQYF. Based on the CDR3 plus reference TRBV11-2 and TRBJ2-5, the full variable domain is EAGVAQSPRYKIIEKRQSVAFWCNPISGHATLYWYQQILGQGPKLLIQFQNNGVVDDSQLPKDRFSAERLKGVDSTLKIQPAKLEDSAVYLCASSLQGGYSKETQYFGPGTRLLVL.

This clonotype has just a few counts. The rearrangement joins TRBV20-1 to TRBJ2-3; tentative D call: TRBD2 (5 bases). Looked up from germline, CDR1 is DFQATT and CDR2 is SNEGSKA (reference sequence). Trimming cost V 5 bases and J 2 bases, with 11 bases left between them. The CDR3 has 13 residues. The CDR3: CSAPDLLTDTQYF. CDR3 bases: TGCAGTGCTCCGGACTTACTCACAGATACGCAGTATTTT.

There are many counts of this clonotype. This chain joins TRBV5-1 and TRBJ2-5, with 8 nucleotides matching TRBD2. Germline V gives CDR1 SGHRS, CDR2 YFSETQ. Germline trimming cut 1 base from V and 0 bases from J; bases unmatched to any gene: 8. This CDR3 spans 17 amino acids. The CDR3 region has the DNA TGCGCCAGCAGCTTGAGCCCAAGCGGGGGATACCAAGAGACCCAGTACTTC. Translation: CASSLSPSGGYQETQYF.

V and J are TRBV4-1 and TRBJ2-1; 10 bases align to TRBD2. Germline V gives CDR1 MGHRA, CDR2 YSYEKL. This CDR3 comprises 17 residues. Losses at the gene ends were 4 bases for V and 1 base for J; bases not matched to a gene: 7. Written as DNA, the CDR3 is TGCGCCAGCAGCCGGGACCTAGCGGGGGATTCCTACAATGAGCAGTTCTTC. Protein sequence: CASSRDLAGDSYNEQFF.

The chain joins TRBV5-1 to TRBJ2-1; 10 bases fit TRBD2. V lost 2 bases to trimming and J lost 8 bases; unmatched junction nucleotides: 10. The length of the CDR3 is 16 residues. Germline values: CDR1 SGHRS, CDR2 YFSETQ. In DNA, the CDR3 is TGCGCCAGCAGCTTAGGGCTAGCGGGAGCGTCAGATGAGCAGTTCTTC. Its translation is CASSLGLAGASDEQFF.

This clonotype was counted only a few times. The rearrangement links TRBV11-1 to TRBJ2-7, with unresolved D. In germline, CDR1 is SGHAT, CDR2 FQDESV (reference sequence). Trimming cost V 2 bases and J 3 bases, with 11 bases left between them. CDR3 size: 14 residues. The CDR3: CASSLTPEDYEQYF. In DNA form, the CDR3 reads TGTGCCAGCAGCTTAACCCCCGAGGACTACGAGCAGTACTTC.

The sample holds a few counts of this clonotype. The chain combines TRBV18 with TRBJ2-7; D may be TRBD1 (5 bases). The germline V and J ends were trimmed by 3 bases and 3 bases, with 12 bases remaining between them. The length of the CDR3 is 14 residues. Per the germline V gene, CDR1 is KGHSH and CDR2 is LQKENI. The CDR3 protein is CASSPSRDYYEQYF. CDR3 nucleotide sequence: TGTGCCAGCTCACCTTCCAGGGATTACTACGAGCAGTACTTC.

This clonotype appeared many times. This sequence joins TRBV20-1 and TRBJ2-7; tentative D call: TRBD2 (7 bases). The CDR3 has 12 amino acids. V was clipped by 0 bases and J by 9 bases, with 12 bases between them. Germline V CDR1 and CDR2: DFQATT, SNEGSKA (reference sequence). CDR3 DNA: TGCAGTGCTAGAGATCGGGGGGCCAGGCAGTACTTC. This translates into CSARDRGARQYF.

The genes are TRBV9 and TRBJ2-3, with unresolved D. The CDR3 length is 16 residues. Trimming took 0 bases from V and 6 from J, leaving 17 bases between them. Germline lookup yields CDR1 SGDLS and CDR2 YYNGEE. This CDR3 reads CASSVAPGPGRDTQYF. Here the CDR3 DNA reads TGTGCCAGCAGCGTAGCCCCGGGTCCAGGACGGGATACGCAGTATTTT.

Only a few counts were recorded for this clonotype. The CDR3 sequence: CASTDMFQPQHF. CDR3 sequence (DNA): TGTGCCAGCACAGACATGTTTCAGCCCCAGCATTTT. The V and J genes are TRBV12-3 or TRBV12-4 and TRBJ1-5; no firm D call. Trimming cost V 7 bases and J 6 bases, with 10 bases left between them. The CDR3 totals 12 residues.

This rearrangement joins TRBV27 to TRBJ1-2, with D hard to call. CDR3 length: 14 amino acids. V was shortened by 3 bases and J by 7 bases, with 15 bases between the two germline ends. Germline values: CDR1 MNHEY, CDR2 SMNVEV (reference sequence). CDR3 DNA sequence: TGTGCCAGCAGTTTCCAAGCGGGAGGTCCTGGCTACACCTTC. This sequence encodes CASSFQAGGPGYTF.

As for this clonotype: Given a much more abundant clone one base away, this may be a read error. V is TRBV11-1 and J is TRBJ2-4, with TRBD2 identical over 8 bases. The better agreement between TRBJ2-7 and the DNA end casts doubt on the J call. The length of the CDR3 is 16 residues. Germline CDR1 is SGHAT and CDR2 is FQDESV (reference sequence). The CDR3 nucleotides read TGTGCCAGCAGCCGATTCGCCGGGACTAGAGGTCACGAGCAGTACTTC. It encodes CASSRFAGTRGHEQYF.

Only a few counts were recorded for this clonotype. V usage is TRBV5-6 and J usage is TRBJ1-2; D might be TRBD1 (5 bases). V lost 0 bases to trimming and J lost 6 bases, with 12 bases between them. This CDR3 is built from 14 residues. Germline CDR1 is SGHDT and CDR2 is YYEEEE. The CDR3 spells CASSLGGREHGYTF. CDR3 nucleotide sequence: TGTGCCAGCAGCTTGGGGGGCCGGGAACATGGCTACACCTTC.

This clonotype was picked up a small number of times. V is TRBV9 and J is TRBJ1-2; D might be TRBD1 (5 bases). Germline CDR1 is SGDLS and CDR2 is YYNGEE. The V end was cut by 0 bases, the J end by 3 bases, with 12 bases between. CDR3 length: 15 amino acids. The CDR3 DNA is TGTGCCAGCAGCGTAGGGTCGGCAGGGCACTATGGCTACACCTTC. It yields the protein CASSVGSAGHYGYTF. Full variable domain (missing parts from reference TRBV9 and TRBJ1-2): DSGVTQTPKHLITATGQRVTLRCSPRSGDLSVYWYQQSLDQGLQFLIQYYNGEERAKGNILERFSAQQFPDLHSELNLSSLELGDSALYFCASSVGSAGHYGYTFGSGTRLTVV.